The next 17 T cell receptor beta chains were all read from a single sample in a study of blood T cell repertoires in COVID-19. Assay: immunoSEQ multiplex PCR; the TCRdb copy retains only in-frame clones and omits some. Among about 270,000 clones listed, approximately 85% were seen once. The sequenced sample was peripheral blood. These receptors originate from a woman aged 70-85 years with acute or convalescent COVID-19.

V usage is TRBV5-4 and J usage is TRBJ2-3; 8 bases fit TRBD2. Germline trimming cut 3 bases from V and 1 base from J; bases unmatched to any gene: 10. CDR1 is SGHNT, CDR2 YYREEE, per germline (reference sequence). The CDR3 sequence is 17 residues long. CDR3 in amino acids: CASSSPRPGLGTDTQYF. CDR3 coding DNA: TGTGCCAGCAGCTCCCCCCGTCCGGGACTAGGCACAGATACGCAGTATTTT.

This chain connects TRBV5-4 to TRBJ2-3; TRBD2 matches 12 bases. J lost 3 bases, V lost 4 bases, and 12 bases had no gene match. CDR3 length equals 18 residues. Per germline, CDR1 SGHNT and CDR2 YYREEE (reference sequence). The CDR3 region is CASSRRASGGAKTDTQYF. Written as DNA, the CDR3 is TGTGCCAGCAGCCGACGAGCTAGCGGGGGGGCAAAGACAGATACGCAGTATTTT.

The V and J genes are TRBV19 and TRBJ2-1, with 9 bases that match TRBD2. Germline assignment: CDR1 LNHDA and CDR2 SQIVND (reference sequence). The CDR3 extends over 16 amino acids. V shed 6 bases, J shed 3 bases, and the junction held 9 bases outside the gene matches. CDR3 nucleotides: TGTGCCAGTAGCCGAACCCTAGCGGGGTTCTACAATGAGCAGTTCTTC. Protein product: CASSRTLAGFYNEQFF.

The rearrangement joins TRBV2 to TRBJ1-2; TRBD1 might be the D (6 bases). The length of the CDR3 is 15 residues. V lost 8 bases, J lost 1 base, and 17 bases lay in between. Looked up from germline, CDR1 is SNHLY and CDR2 is FYNNEI. The CDR3 here is CASRVGGANNYGYTF. The CDR3 bases are TGTGCCAGCCGAGTTGGGGGGGCGAATAACTATGGCTACACCTTC.

This clone was recorded only once. The rearrangement uses TRBV4-1 and TRBJ1-4, with a weak D call TRBD1 (5 bases). Looked up from germline, CDR1 is MGHRA and CDR2 is YSYEKL. V was pared by 0 bases and J by 4 bases, with 9 bases between. The length of the CDR3 is 15 residues. The CDR3: CASSQEGGNNEKLFF. In nucleotides, the CDR3 is TGCGCCAGCAGCCAAGAGGGGGGAAATAATGAAAAACTGTTTTTT.

This chain connects TRBV5-4 to TRBJ2-1; 10 positions match TRBD2. Germline trimming cut 3 bases from V and 4 bases from J; bases unmatched to any gene: 7. The germline V gene has CDR1 SGHNT and CDR2 YYREEE (reference sequence). This CDR3 is built from 16 residues. CDR3 sequence reads: CASSSMERGGYNEQFF. DNA for the CDR3: TGTGCCAGCAGCTCCATGGAGCGGGGGGGTTACAATGAGCAGTTCTTC.

This clone was picked up one time. The genes are TRBV10-1 and TRBJ2-1; D possibly corresponds to TRBD1 (6 bases). Trimming took 7 bases from V and 9 from J, leaving 16 bases between them. The CDR3 is 13 amino acids. From germline, CDR1 is WNHNN and CDR2 SYGVQD (reference sequence). CDR3 loop: CASTGTSFGEQFF. CDR3 bases: TGCGCCAGCACAGGGACATCGTTCGGTGAGCAGTTCTTC.

The CDR3 sequence is CASSFDGGEAFF. CDR3 sequence (DNA): TGTGCCAGCAGTTTTGACGGCGGTGAAGCTTTCTTT. The rearrangement joins TRBV12-3 or TRBV12-4 to TRBJ1-1, with D uncertain. The CDR3 sequence is 12 residues long. V gave up 3 bases and J gave up 7 bases, with 9 bases separating them.

V usage is TRBV11-2 and J usage is TRBJ2-1; TRBD2 agrees at 11 bases. This CDR3 has 18 amino acids. The V gene's germline CDR1 is SGHAT and CDR2 FQNNGV. J lost 4 bases, V lost 5 bases, and 13 bases had no gene match. CDR3 sequence reads: CASSPPDRSGGVYNEQFF. The CDR3 DNA reads as TGTGCCAGCAGCCCACCCGACCGTAGCGGGGGGGTTTACAATGAGCAGTTCTTC.

The CDR3 region is CASTEDRGVFSYEQYF. The DNA for the CDR3 is TGTGCCAGCACCGAGGACAGGGGAGTTTTCTCCTACGAGCAGTACTTC. This sequence joins TRBV6-6 and TRBJ2-7, with 9 positions matching TRBD1. Germline V gene sequence: CDR1 MNHNY, CDR2 SVGAGI (reference sequence). V lost 7 bases, J lost 0 bases, and 10 bases stayed unmatched. This CDR3 has 16 residues.

The V gene is TRBV4-2, the J gene TRBJ1-1; D is undetermined. The CDR3 totals 14 residues. Germline loops: CDR1 LGHNA, CDR2 YNFKEQ. V gave up 0 bases and J gave up 3 bases, with 8 bases separating them. As DNA, the CDR3 is TGTGCCAGCAGCCAAGAGAGCGTGGACACTGAAGCTTTCTTT. It translates to CASSQESVDTEAFF.

The CDR3: CASSHPQARETQYF. The CDR3 DNA is TGTGCCAGCAGCCACCCCCAGGCCAGGGAGACCCAGTACTTC. V usage is TRBV5-4 and J usage is TRBJ2-5; D remains ambiguous. V dropped 4 bases and J dropped 5 bases, with 15 bases sitting between them. In germline, CDR1 is SGHNT, CDR2 YYREEE (reference sequence). The CDR3 length is 14 residues.

This chain connects TRBV5-1 to TRBJ2-7; no clear D. The germline V gene has CDR1 SGHRS and CDR2 YFSETQ. V was clipped by 2 bases and J by 0 bases, with 9 bases between them. This CDR3 is 14 amino acids long. Here the CDR3 reads CASSLGPSSYEQYF. The DNA of the CDR3 is TGCGCCAGCAGCTTAGGCCCTAGCTCCTACGAGCAGTACTTC.

The rearrangement links TRBV15 to TRBJ2-2; D not certain. V was clipped by 1 base and J by 4 bases, with 10 bases between them. Germline-derived CDR1 and CDR2 are LNHNV and YYDKDF (reference sequence). There are 15 residues in the CDR3. The CDR3 nucleotides read TGTGCCACCAGCAGAGGAACACAAGTCACCGGGGAGCTGTTTTTT. This translates into CATSRGTQVTGELFF. The full variable domain, completed using reference TRBV15 and TRBJ2-2, is DAMVIQNPRYQVTQFGKPVTLSCSQTLNHNVMYWYQQKSSQAPKLLFHYYDKDFNNEADTPDNFQSRRPNTSFCFLDIRSPGLGDTAMYLCATSRGTQVTGELFFGEGSRLTVL.

This clone was detected only once. This chain connects TRBV5-4 to TRBJ2-3; 14 bases map to TRBD2. Unmatched junction bases numbered 0, after V lost 0 bases and J lost 3 bases. CDR1 and CDR2 from the germline V gene are SGHNT and YYREEE (reference sequence). The CDR3 covers 16 residues. In DNA, the CDR3 is TGTGCCAGCAGCTTGGGGACTAGCGGGGGGACAGATACGCAGTATTTT. Protein product: CASSLGTSGGTDTQYF.

This sequence joins TRBV6-1 and TRBJ1-6; 10 nucleotides line up with TRBD1. Per the germline V gene, CDR1 is MNHNS and CDR2 is SASEGT. This CDR3 is 16 amino acids long. The V and J ends lost 3 bases and 4 bases, in that order; junction bases with no gene match: 3. CDR3 amino acids: CASSDQGQGYNSPLHF. As DNA, the CDR3 is TGTGCCAGCAGTGACCAGGGACAGGGGTATAATTCACCCCTCCACTTT.

This clone was recorded once. This chain uses TRBV24-1 with TRBJ1-5; a possible D gene is TRBD1 (5 bases). Germline V gene lookup returns CDR1 KGHDR and CDR2 SFDVKD. V was cut by 5 bases and J by 3 bases, with 10 bases left in between. There are 14 residues in the CDR3. CDR3 loop: CATSGGANNQPQHF. CDR3 DNA: TGTGCCACCAGTGGTGGGGCGAACAATCAGCCCCAGCATTTT.